This TCR beta chain was observed in a study of T cells after yellow fever vaccination. TCRdb reprocessed the 5' RACE reads with MiXCR, giving one entry per CDR3 protein. This table has 620,000 or so distinct CDR3 sequences, roughly an eighth appearing once. This clonotype has ten or more counts. As yet, its antigen is unknown. Study results and limitations: Reappearance after the booster was seen for most primary-vaccination clones, at about 95% CD4 and 80% to 90% CD8.

The sample consisted of PBMCs, taken on the day of the yellow fever booster vaccination. This clonotype was obtained from a young man who received the YFV17D yellow fever vaccine.

The CDR3, as DNA: TGTGCCAGCAGGCCCTCCTCTGGAAACACCATATATTTT. As protein: CASRPSSGNTIYF. The V and J genes are TRBV7-2 and TRBJ1-3; no clear D. The CDR3 covers 13 residues. Trimming pared 6 bases from V and 0 bases from J, leaving 6 bases between. Per germline, CDR1 SGHTA and CDR2 FQGNSA. Based on the CDR3 plus reference TRBV7-2 and TRBJ1-3, the full variable domain is GAGVSQSPSNKVTEKGKDVELRCDPISGHTALYWYRQSLGQGLEFLIYFQGNSAPDKSGLPSDRFSAERTGGSVSTLTIQRTQQEDSAVYLCASRPSSGNTIYFGEGSWLTVV.